This T cell receptor (beta chain) is from a study of graft-versus-host responses after intestinal transplantation. Study information: Recipients had multivisceral, liver-intestinal, or isolated intestinal transplants. Anti-thymocyte globulin was used for induction in all recipients, who then took tacrolimus and steroids for about three years.

As for this clone: The antigen is not known.

Some clones are missing from TCRdb's copy, which holds only in-frame ones; the method was immunoSEQ multiplex PCR. The sample has fewer than 70,000 clones; 80% to 95% are singletons. From germline, CDR1 is SGHAT and CDR2 FQDESV (reference sequence). J was trimmed by 9 bases and V by 5 bases; bases with no gene match: 8. CDR3 length: 14 residues. Study results and caveats: Association was observed between peak circulating GvH clone levels and early post-transplant HvG declines.

Sequences were derived from bone marrow, sampled 700 to 850 days after intestinal transplantation. The receptor's source is a human patient who received an intestinal transplant, so some T cells may come from the graft donor. The rearrangement uses TRBV11-1 and TRBJ2-1, with 9 bases that match TRBD2. CDR3 sequence (DNA): TGTGCCAGCAGCCGCGTTGCGGGGGGGACTGAGCAGTTCTTC. Protein product: CASSRVAGGTEQFF.